The TCR beta chain under discussion was sequenced for a study of chemoradiotherapy in HPV16-positive cancers. The CDR3 runs 16 residues. The ends lost 1 base at V and 5 bases at J; junction bases unmatched: 6. The germline V gene encodes CDR1 SGDLS and CDR2 YYNGEE. The table came from immunoSEQ multiplex PCR; TCRdb's copy has only in-frame clones and leaves some out. The sample consists of about 25,000 clones, just over 90% of them appearing once. This clonotype was obtained from a human donor with HPV-associated anogenital cancer. This specimen was blood, taken from a patient who underwent chemoradiotherapy. The chain joins TRBV9 to TRBJ2-2; TRBD1 matches 9 bases. The CDR3 sequence is CASSVTGGRRTGELFF. The CDR3 DNA is TGTGCCAGCAGCGTAACAGGGGGCAGGAGGACCGGGGAGCTGTTTTTT.